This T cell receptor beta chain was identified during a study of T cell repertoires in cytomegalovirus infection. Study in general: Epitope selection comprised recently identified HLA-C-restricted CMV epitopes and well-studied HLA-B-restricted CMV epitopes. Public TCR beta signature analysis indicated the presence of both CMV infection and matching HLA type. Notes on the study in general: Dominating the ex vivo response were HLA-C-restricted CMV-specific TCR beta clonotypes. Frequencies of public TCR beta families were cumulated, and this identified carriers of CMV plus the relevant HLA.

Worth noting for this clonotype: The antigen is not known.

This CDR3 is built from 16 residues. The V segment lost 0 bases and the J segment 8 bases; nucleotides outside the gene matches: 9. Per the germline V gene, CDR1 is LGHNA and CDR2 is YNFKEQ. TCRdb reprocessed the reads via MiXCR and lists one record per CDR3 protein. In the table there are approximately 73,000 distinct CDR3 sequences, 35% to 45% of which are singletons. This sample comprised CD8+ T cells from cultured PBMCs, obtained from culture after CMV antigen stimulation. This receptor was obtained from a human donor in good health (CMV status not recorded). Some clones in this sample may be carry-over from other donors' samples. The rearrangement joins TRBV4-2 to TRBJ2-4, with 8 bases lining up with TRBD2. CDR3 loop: CASSQDPASGSDIQYF. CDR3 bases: TGTGCCAGCAGCCAAGATCCGGCTAGCGGGTCGGACATTCAGTACTTC.